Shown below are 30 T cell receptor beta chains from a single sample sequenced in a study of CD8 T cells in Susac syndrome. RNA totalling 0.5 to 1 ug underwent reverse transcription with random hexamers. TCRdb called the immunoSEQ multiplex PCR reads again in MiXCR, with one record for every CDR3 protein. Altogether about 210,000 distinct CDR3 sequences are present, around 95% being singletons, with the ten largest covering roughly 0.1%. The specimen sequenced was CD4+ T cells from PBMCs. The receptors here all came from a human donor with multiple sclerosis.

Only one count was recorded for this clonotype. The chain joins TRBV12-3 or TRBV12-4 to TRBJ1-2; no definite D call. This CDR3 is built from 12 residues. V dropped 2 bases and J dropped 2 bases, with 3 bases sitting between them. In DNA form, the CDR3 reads TGTGCCAGCAGTTTACAGAACTATGGCTACACCTTC. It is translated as CASSLQNYGYTF.

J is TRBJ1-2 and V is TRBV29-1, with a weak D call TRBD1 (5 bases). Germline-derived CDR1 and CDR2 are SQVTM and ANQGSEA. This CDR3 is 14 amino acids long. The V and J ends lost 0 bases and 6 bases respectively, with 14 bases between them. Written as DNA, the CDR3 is TGCAGCGTTGAAGATCAAGGGGTGGGTGATGGCTACACCTTC. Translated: CSVEDQGVGDGYTF.

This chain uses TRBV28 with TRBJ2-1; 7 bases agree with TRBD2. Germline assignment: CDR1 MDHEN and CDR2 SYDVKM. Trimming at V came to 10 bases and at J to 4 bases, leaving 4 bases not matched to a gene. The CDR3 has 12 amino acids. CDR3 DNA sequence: TGTGCCACCTGGGGGGGGTACAATGAGCAGTTCTTC. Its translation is CATWGGYNEQFF. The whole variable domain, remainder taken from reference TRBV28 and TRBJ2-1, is DVKVTQSSRYLVKRTGEKVFLECVQDMDHENMFWYRQDPGLGLRLIYFSYDVKMKEKGDIPEGYSVSREKKERFSLILESASTNQTSMYLCATWGGYNEQFFGPGTRLTVL.

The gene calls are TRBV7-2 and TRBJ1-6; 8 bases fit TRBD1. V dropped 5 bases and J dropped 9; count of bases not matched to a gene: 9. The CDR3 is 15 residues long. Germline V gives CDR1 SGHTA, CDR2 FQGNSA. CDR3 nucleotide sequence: TGTGCCAGCAGCCCTAGGACAGGGAACGCTTCACCCCTCCACTTT. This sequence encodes CASSPRTGNASPLHF.

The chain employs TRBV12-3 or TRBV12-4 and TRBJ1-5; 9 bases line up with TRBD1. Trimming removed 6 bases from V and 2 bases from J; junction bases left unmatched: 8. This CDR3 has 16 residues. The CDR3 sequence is CASSPGTGRGNQPQHF. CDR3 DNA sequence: TGTGCCAGCAGCCCCGGGACAGGGCGAGGCAATCAGCCCCAGCATTTT.

In nucleotides, the CDR3 is TGTGCCAGCAGCTTAGGAAAGGGGATAGAGACCCAGTACTTC. It translates to CASSLGKGIETQYF. The V gene is TRBV7-3, the J gene TRBJ2-5; D is perhaps TRBD1 (5 bases). Per germline, CDR1 SGHTA and CDR2 FQGTGA. V was shortened by 2 bases and J by 4 bases, with 11 bases between the two germline ends. This CDR3 is built from 14 residues. The variable domain in full, with the rest retrieved from reference TRBV7-3 and TRBJ2-5, is GAGVSQTPSNKVTEKGKYVELRCDPISGHTALYWYRQSLGQGPEFLIYFQGTGAADDSGLPNDRFFAVRPEGSVSTLKIQRTERGDSAVYLCASSLGKGIETQYFGPGTRLLVL.

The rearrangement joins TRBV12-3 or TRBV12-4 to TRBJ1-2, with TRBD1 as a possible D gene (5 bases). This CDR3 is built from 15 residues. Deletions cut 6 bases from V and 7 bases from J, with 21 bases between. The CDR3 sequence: CASRLNIRESSGYTF. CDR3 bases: TGTGCCAGCAGATTAAACATCAGGGAAAGTAGTGGCTACACCTTC.

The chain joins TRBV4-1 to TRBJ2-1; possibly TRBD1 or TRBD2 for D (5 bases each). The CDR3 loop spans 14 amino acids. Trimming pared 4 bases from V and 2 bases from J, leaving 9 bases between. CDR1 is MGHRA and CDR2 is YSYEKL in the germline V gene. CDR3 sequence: CASSPSGPYNEQFF. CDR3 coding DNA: TGCGCCAGCAGCCCCTCGGGGCCCTACAATGAGCAGTTCTTC.

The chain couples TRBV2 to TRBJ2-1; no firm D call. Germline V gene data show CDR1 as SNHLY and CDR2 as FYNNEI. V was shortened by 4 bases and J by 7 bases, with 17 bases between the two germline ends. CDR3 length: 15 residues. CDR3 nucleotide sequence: TGTGCCAGCAGTGTGGTAGTAGTCGTTAGGAATGAGCAGTTCTTC. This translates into CASSVVVVVRNEQFF.

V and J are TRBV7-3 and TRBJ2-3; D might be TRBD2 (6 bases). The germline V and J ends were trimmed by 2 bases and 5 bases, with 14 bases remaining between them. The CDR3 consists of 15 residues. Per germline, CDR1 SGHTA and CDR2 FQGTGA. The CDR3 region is CASSLGGRGVDTQYF. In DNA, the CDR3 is TGTGCCAGCAGCTTAGGGGGGAGAGGAGTAGATACGCAGTATTTT.

CDR3 nucleotides: TGTGCCAGCAGCCCCCTACGACAGGGCTACACAGATACGCAGTATTTT. Protein product: CASSPLRQGYTDTQYF. The chain uses TRBV14 and TRBJ2-3; 7 positions match TRBD1. CDR1 is SGHDN, CDR2 FVKESK, per germline. The CDR3 length is 16 residues. V was clipped by 4 bases and J by 2 bases; unmatched bases: 9. Supplemented by reference TRBV14 and TRBJ2-3, the full variable domain reads EAGVTQFPSHSVIEKGQTVTLRCDPISGHDNLYWYRRVMGKEIKFLLHFVKESKQDESGMPNNRFLAERTGGTYSTLKVQPAELEDSGVYFCASSPLRQGYTDTQYFGPGTRLTVL.

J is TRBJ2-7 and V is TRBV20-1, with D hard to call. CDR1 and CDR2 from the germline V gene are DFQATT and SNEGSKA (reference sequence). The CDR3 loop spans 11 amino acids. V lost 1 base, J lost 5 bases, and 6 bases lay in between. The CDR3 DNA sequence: TGCAGTGCTAGAGTAGGGAACGAGCAGTACTTC. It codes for CSARVGNEQYF.

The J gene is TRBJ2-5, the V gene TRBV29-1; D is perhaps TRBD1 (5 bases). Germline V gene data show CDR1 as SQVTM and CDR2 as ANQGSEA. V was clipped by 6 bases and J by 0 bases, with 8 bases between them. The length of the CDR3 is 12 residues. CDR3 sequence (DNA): TGCAGCGTGTCCAGGGACCAAGAGACCCAGTACTTC. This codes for CSVSRDQETQYF.

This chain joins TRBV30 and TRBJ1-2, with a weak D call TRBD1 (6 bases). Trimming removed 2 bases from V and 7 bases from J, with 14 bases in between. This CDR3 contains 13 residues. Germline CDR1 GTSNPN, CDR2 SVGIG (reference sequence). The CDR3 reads CAWSPQGIGGYTF. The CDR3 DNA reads TGTGCCTGGAGTCCACAGGGCATCGGTGGCTACACCTTC.

The CDR3 reads CASSDDPTGNTEAFF. DNA for the CDR3: TGTGCCAGCAGCGACGACCCGACAGGGAACACTGAAGCTTTCTTT. The chain uses TRBV25-1 and TRBJ1-1; weak D call: TRBD1 (6 bases). With 6 bases removed from V and 1 base from J, the gap between germline ends came to 15 bases. Germline-derived CDR1 and CDR2 are MGHDK and SYGVNS. The CDR3 extends over 15 amino acids.

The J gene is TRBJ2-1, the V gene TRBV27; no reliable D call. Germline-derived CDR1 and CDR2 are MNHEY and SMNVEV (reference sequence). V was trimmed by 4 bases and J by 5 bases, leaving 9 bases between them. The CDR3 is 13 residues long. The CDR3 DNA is TGTGCCAGCAGTTCTCAGAGTGACAATGAGCAGTTCTTC. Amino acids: CASSSQSDNEQFF.

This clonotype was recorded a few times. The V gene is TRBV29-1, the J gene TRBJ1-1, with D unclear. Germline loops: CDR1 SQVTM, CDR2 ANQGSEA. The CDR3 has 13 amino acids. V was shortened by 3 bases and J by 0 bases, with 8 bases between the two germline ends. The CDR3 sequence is CSVERGMNTEAFF. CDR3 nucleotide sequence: TGCAGCGTTGAGCGGGGAATGAACACTGAAGCTTTCTTT.

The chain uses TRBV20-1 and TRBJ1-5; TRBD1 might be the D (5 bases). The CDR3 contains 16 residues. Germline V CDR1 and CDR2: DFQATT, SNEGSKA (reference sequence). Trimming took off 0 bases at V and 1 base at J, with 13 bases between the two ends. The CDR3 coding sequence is TGCAGTGCTAGAGATCAGGGCTTACGGAGCAATCAGCCCCAGCATTTT. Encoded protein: CSARDQGLRSNQPQHF.

The CDR3 coding sequence is TGCAGTGCCACAATAGGATCCTCCAACTCCTACAATGAGCAGTTCTTC. This gives the protein CSATIGSSNSYNEQFF. The chain employs TRBV20-1 and TRBJ2-1; D not certain. The germline V and J ends were trimmed by 6 bases and 0 bases, with 18 bases remaining between them. Germline CDR1 is DFQATT and CDR2 is SNEGSKA (reference sequence). The CDR3 extends over 16 amino acids.

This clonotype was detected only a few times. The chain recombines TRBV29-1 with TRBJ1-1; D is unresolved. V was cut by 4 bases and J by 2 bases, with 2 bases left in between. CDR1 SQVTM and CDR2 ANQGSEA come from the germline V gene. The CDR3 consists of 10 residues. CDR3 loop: CSVVNTEAFF. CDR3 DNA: TGCAGCGTTGTTAACACTGAAGCTTTCTTT.

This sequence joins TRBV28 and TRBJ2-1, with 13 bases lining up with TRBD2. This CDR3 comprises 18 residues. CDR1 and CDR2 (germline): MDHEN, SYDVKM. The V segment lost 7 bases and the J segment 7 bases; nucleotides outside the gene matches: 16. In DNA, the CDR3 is TGTGCCAGCACTTCCCGCATACGGACTAGCGGGAGTTTGAATGAGCAGTTCTTC. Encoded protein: CASTSRIRTSGSLNEQFF.

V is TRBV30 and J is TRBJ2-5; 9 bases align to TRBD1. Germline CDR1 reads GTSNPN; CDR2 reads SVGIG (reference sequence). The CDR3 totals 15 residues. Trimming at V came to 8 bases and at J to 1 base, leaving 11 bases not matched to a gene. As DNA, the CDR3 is TGTGCCCAAAAACCCGGGACAGGGATCCAAGAGACCCAGTACTTC. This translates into CAQKPGTGIQETQYF.

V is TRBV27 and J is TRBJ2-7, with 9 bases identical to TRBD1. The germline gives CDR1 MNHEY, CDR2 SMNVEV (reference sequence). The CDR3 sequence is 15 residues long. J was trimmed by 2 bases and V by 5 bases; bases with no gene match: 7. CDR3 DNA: TGTGCCAGCAGTCGAACGGGACAGGGTGCCTACGAGCAGTACTTC. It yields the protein CASSRTGQGAYEQYF.

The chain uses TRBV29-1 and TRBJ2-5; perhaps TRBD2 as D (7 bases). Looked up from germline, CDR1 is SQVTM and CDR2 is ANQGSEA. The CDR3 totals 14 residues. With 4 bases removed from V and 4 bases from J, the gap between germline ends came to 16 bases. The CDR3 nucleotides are TGCAGCGTTGGTTTTGCGGGGGCCCCAGAGACCCAGTACTTC. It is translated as CSVGFAGAPETQYF.

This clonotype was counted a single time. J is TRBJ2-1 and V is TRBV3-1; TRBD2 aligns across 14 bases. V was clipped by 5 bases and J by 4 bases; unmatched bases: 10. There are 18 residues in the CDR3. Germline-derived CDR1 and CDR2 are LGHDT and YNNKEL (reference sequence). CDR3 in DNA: TGTGCCAGCAGCTTGGGACTAGCGGGAGTCACGAGTTACAATGAGCAGTTCTTC. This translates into CASSLGLAGVTSYNEQFF.

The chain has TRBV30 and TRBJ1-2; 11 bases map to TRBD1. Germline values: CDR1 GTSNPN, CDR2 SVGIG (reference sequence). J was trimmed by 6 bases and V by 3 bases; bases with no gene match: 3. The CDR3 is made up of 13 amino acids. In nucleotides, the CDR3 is TGTGCCTGGAGCCTGGGACAGGGGGATGGCTACACCTTC. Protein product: CAWSLGQGDGYTF.

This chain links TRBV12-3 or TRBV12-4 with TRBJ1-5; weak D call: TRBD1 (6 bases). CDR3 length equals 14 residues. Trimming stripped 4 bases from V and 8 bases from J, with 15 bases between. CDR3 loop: CASSSGATSKPQHF. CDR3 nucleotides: TGTGCCAGCAGTTCGGGGGCAACCTCGAAGCCCCAGCATTTT.

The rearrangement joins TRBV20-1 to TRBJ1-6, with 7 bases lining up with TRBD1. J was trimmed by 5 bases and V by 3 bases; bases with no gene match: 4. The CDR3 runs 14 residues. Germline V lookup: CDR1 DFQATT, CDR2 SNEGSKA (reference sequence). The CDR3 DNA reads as TGCAGTGCTAGGGACAGGAGTGATAATTCACCCCTCCACTTT. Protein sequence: CSARDRSDNSPLHF.

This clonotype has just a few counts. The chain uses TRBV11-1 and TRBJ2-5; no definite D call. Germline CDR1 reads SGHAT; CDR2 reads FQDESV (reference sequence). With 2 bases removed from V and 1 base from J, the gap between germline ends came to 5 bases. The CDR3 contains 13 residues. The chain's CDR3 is CASSLRSQETQYF. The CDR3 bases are TGTGCCAGCAGCTTACGAAGCCAAGAGACCCAGTACTTC.

DNA of the CDR3: TGCAGCGTTGTAATCCTGTCTGAAGCTTTCTTT. It specifies CSVVILSEAFF. The V gene is TRBV29-1, the J gene TRBJ1-1; D is unresolved. Per the germline V gene, CDR1 is SQVTM and CDR2 is ANQGSEA. The V end lost 4 bases, the J end lost 6 bases, and 9 bases lay between the germline ends. The CDR3 is 11 amino acids.